The rows below give T cell receptor beta chains drawn from one sample of a study of cytomegalovirus exposure and HLA in healthy donors. The table came from immunoSEQ multiplex PCR; TCRdb's copy has only in-frame clones and leaves some out. The table records more than 95,000 clones, more than 70% of them present only once. The sequenced material came from PBMCs. Receptor source: a man between 18 and 29 years old in good health and CMV-seronegative. Each CDR3 is given with its conserved first and last residue. The order of the fields is D gene, J gene, V gene, CDR3 protein. A D gene is named only where the DNA matches it firmly.

TRBD1	TRBJ1-2	TRBV19	CASRGTENYGYTF
TRBD2	TRBJ2-7	TRBV14	CASSQDFNGEGSYEQYF
.	TRBJ1-3	TRBV6-5	CASRPPTGSGNTIYF
.	TRBJ1-5	TRBV6-1	CASSEERGNQPQHF
.	TRBJ2-3	TRBV18	CASTPTSSGTDTQYF
.	TRBJ2-1	TRBV27	CASSLVRDPSNEQFF
TRBD1	TRBJ1-2	TRBV5-5	CASSFTGDNYGYTF
.	TRBJ1-4	TRBV27	CASSLSPVNEKLFF
TRBD1	TRBJ2-7	TRBV30	CAWSVVGGQRKSSYEQYF
TRBD1	TRBJ1-2	TRBV6-4	CASSRGYGYTF
TRBD2	TRBJ2-1	TRBV10-3	CAISRTSGEYNEQFF
.	TRBJ2-7	TRBV6-5	CASSYSPTNEQYF
.	TRBJ2-2	TRBV6-1	CAGRGAGELFF
TRBD2	TRBJ2-7	TRBV5-1	CASSLDPNTSGAYEQYF
.	TRBJ1-2	TRBV6-5	CASSYGGSYGYTF
.	TRBJ1-2	TRBV6-5	CASSYTEGGPYGYTF
TRBD1	TRBJ1-1	TRBV30	CAWNRGGQGSTEAFF
.	TRBJ2-5	TRBV5-5	CATQPAGERQETQYF
.	TRBJ2-4	TRBV27	CASSQGGAKNIQYF
.	TRBJ1-2	TRBV2	CASSRRQESNYGYTF
TRBD2	TRBJ2-7	TRBV5-1	CASRNGLAGGHEQYF
.	TRBJ2-3	TRBV2	CASSRARRGPDTQYF
TRBD2	TRBJ2-7	TRBV2	CARSVQKSGASYEQYF
.	TRBJ2-2	TRBV5-6	CASTSRRWNTGELFF
TRBD2	TRBJ2-7	TRBV28	CASSLFPAGGHNEQYF
.	TRBJ2-3	TRBV7-9	CASRPTGSDTQYF
.	TRBJ2-7	TRBV7-8	CASSPNSGPYEQYF
.	TRBJ2-3	TRBV5-6	CASSLPLRAINTDTQYF
.	TRBJ1-2	TRBV6-1	CASSELGARTNGYTF
TRBD2	TRBJ2-2	TRBV7-2	CASSFTSGVATGELFF
TRBD1	TRBJ1-2	TRBV27	CASSFGQGIAYGYTF
.	TRBJ1-4	TRBV7-4	CASSLRPGVYEKLFF
.	TRBJ2-7	TRBV30	CAWSPGTYEQYF
.	TRBJ2-2	TRBV7-2	CASSQPLGGAGTGELFF
.	TRBJ2-3	TRBV5-1	CASSPVRASTDTQYF
TRBD1	TRBJ2-7	TRBV5-4	CASSATGGEQYF
.	TRBJ1-2	TRBV19	CASSIGSTRRGNYGYTF
.	TRBJ2-6	TRBV6-1	CASSVQGSGANVLTF
TRBD1	TRBJ2-1	TRBV6-5	CASRRTGDDNEQFF
TRBD1	TRBJ2-5	TRBV7-7	CASSLGDRNQETQYF
TRBD2	TRBJ2-5	TRBV27	CASWGGMERETQYF
.	TRBJ2-7	TRBV5-1	CASSLPGRNEQYF
.	TRBJ2-3	TRBV7-2	CASSLALKGGYTQYF
TRBD1	TRBJ1-5	TRBV19	CASSMRDRVVDNQPQHF
.	TRBJ1-1	TRBV10-3	CAISDEGHRPGAFF
TRBD2	TRBJ2-1	TRBV4-2	CASSQDPLAGGLRDNEQFF
TRBD1	TRBJ2-7	TRBV7-9	CASSLGTVHYEQYF
TRBD2	TRBJ2-1	TRBV7-2	CASSLRPTSLSSYNEQFF
.	TRBJ1-5	TRBV6-1	CASSELAQRSWQPQHF
.	TRBJ1-2	TRBV6-1	CASSSPGANYGYTF
TRBD1	TRBJ1-4	TRBV11-2	CASSLIGQGALGEKLFF
.	TRBJ2-7	TRBV7-9	CASSLEGTGQYF
.	TRBJ2-7	TRBV18	CASSPGLAGDSEQYF
TRBD1	TRBJ2-7	TRBV4-2	CASSPGLVGTGLDEQYF
TRBD1	TRBJ1-5	TRBV12-5	CASGHRPGGIGLYQPQHF
.	TRBJ1-1	TRBV6-5	CASRTGTPNTEAFF
.	TRBJ2-1	TRBV10-3	CAISEARGGSSYNEQFF
TRBD1	TRBJ1-2	TRBV2	CASSPPGQGLKDGYTF
TRBD1	TRBJ1-5	TRBV19	CASSIPGDRGQPQHF